Sequencing of this TCR beta chain was carried out in a study of technical replicates of blood from a few donors. Profiling relied on immunoSEQ multiplex PCR, and the TCRdb table lists in-frame clones only, not all of them. The table lists 11,000 or so clones, around 93% of them singletons. This CDR3 is built from 15 residues. Germline V gene data show CDR1 as SGHRS and CDR2 as YFSETQ. V lost 0 bases, J lost 6 bases, and 8 bases stayed unmatched. This receptor was taken from a human donor in good health. Specimen: PBMCs. The chain links TRBV5-1 to TRBJ1-2, with 7 bases identical to TRBD1. CDR3 region: CASSLGTGLRDGYTF. The CDR3 DNA sequence: TGCGCCAGCAGCTTGGGGACAGGCCTTCGGGATGGCTACACCTTC.